Listed below are T cell receptor beta chains from one sample, sequenced in a study of T-cell reconstitution after alpha-beta-depleted transplantation in children. TCRdb re-called the PCR reads with MiXCR, one entry per CDR3 protein. Found here are fewer than 700,000 distinct CDR3 sequences, approximately 13% of them singletons; the top ten hold around 2.2%. Source: PBMCs, mostly from graft donor cells, taken 360 days after TCRalphabeta/CD19-depleted stem cell transplant. Receptors originate from a male patient younger than 18 who had a stem cell transplant for acute myeloid leukemia, so the T cells may come from the graft donor. Both conserved end residues are part of each CDR3. D genes are given only for firm matches. Clone size appears in some rows only: once, few, many, or a class for an expanded clone.

j_call: TRBJ1-1; clone_size: .; v_call: TRBV5-1; d_call: .; cdr3_nt: TGCGCCAGCAGCTTGGTCAGTGCGGGCGCTGAAGCTTTCTTT; cdr3_aa: CASSLVSAGAEAFF
j_call: TRBJ2-2; clone_size: few; v_call: TRBV7-9; d_call: .; cdr3_nt: TGTGCCAGCAGCGCGACGTTCCCCGAGAACACCGGGGAGCTGTTTTTT; cdr3_aa: CASSATFPENTGELFF
j_call: TRBJ2-7; clone_size: few; v_call: TRBV5-1; d_call: TRBD2; cdr3_nt: TGCGCCAGCAGTGCCGGACTAGCGGGATTAGACGAGCAGTACTTC; cdr3_aa: CASSAGLAGLDEQYF
j_call: TRBJ2-5; clone_size: .; v_call: TRBV4-3; d_call: .; cdr3_nt: TGCGCCAGCAGCCTCCTACGGGGGCACGATTATGTTGCAGAGACCCAGTACTTC; cdr3_aa: CASSLLRGHDYVAETQYF
j_call: TRBJ1-2; clone_size: .; v_call: TRBV5-1; d_call: TRBD1; cdr3_nt: TGCGCCAGCAGCTTGGGGACAGGGGAAGGCTATGGCTACACCTTC; cdr3_aa: CASSLGTGEGYGYTF
j_call: TRBJ2-1; clone_size: few; v_call: TRBV12-3/TRBV12-4; d_call: .; cdr3_nt: TGTGCCAGCAGTTTAGTTCCGTTCTCCTACAATGAGCAGTTCTTC; cdr3_aa: CASSLVPFSYNEQFF
j_call: TRBJ2-1; clone_size: .; v_call: TRBV5-1; d_call: TRBD2; cdr3_nt: TGCGCCAGCAGCCATCCGGGACTAGCGGTTAACAATGAGCAGTTCTTC; cdr3_aa: CASSHPGLAVNNEQFF
j_call: TRBJ1-5; clone_size: .; v_call: TRBV28; d_call: TRBD1; cdr3_nt: TGTGCCAGCAGTGTAGGGGGACAGGGGGTTAGTCAGCCCCAGCATTTT; cdr3_aa: CASSVGGQGVSQPQHF
j_call: TRBJ2-4; clone_size: .; v_call: TRBV5-1; d_call: .; cdr3_nt: TGCGCCAGCAGTAGGGGTCGTCAAAACATTCAGTACTTC; cdr3_aa: CASSRGRQNIQYF
j_call: TRBJ2-3; clone_size: .; v_call: TRBV5-1; d_call: .; cdr3_nt: TGCGCCAGCAGCTTGAACACCGCGGACACAGATACGCAGTATTTT; cdr3_aa: CASSLNTADTDTQYF
j_call: TRBJ2-1; clone_size: few; v_call: TRBV19; d_call: TRBD2; cdr3_nt: TGTGCCAGTAGTATCTGGACTAGCGGGAGTCTTGAGCAGTTCTTC; cdr3_aa: CASSIWTSGSLEQFF
j_call: TRBJ2-7; clone_size: many; v_call: TRBV27; d_call: .; cdr3_nt: TGTGCCAGCAGAGAGCGGAATCCCTCCTACGAGCAGTACTTC; cdr3_aa: CASRERNPSYEQYF
j_call: TRBJ2-7; clone_size: .; v_call: TRBV18; d_call: .; cdr3_nt: TGTGCCAGCTCACCGACAGATCTCTCCTACGAGCAGTACTTC; cdr3_aa: CASSPTDLSYEQYF
j_call: TRBJ2-3; clone_size: few; v_call: TRBV20-1; d_call: TRBD2; cdr3_nt: TGCAGTGCTATACTAGCGGGACCGTTCGAAAACACAGATACGCAGTATTTT; cdr3_aa: CSAILAGPFENTDTQYF
j_call: TRBJ2-3; clone_size: few; v_call: TRBV5-6; d_call: .; cdr3_nt: TGTGCCAGCAGCTCGGAATTGGTACATACGCAGTATTTT; cdr3_aa: CASSSELVHTQYF
j_call: TRBJ1-6; clone_size: .; v_call: TRBV5-1; d_call: .; cdr3_nt: TGCGCCAGCAGCCCCTCGGGTAATTCACCCCTCCACTTT; cdr3_aa: CASSPSGNSPLHF
j_call: TRBJ2-7; clone_size: .; v_call: TRBV27; d_call: .; cdr3_nt: TGTGCCAGCAGTTTAACACAGCCCTGGGCTGGATTGTCCTACGAGCAGTACTTC; cdr3_aa: CASSLTQPWAGLSYEQYF
j_call: TRBJ2-1; clone_size: few; v_call: TRBV29-1; d_call: .; cdr3_nt: TGCAGCGTTGAAGGCAGCCTGGATTCCTACAATGAGCAGTTCTTC; cdr3_aa: CSVEGSLDSYNEQFF
j_call: TRBJ2-3; clone_size: .; v_call: TRBV5-1; d_call: TRBD2; cdr3_nt: TGCGCCAGCAGCTGGGGACTAGCGGGAGCAGATACGCAGTATTTT; cdr3_aa: CASSWGLAGADTQYF
j_call: TRBJ2-1; clone_size: .; v_call: TRBV2; d_call: .; cdr3_nt: TGTGCCAGCAGTCGAAGCGAGCAGTTCTTC; cdr3_aa: CASSRSEQFF
j_call: TRBJ2-7; clone_size: .; v_call: TRBV2; d_call: .; cdr3_nt: TGTGCCAGCAGTGAAGCGGTGGCGCAAAGCTCCTACGAGCAGTACTTC; cdr3_aa: CASSEAVAQSSYEQYF
j_call: TRBJ2-7; clone_size: few; v_call: TRBV7-2; d_call: TRBD1; cdr3_nt: TGTGCCAGCAGCTGGACGTGGGACAGGGGGCTCAGAGAGCAGTACTTC; cdr3_aa: CASSWTWDRGLREQYF
j_call: TRBJ2-3; clone_size: few; v_call: TRBV10-2; d_call: .; cdr3_nt: TGCGCCAGCAGTCTACAGGAGGGGATAATTAGCACAGATACGCAGTATTTT; cdr3_aa: CASSLQEGIISTDTQYF
j_call: TRBJ2-1; clone_size: .; v_call: TRBV24-1; d_call: .; cdr3_nt: TGTGCCACCAGTTCCTCCGTAACTTACAATGAGCAGTTCTTC; cdr3_aa: CATSSSVTYNEQFF
j_call: TRBJ2-5; clone_size: few; v_call: TRBV28; d_call: TRBD2; cdr3_nt: TGTGCCAGCATTGCCAAATGGGGGGGTCAAGAGACCCAGTACTTC; cdr3_aa: CASIAKWGGQETQYF
j_call: TRBJ2-1; clone_size: many; v_call: TRBV20-1; d_call: TRBD2; cdr3_nt: TGCAGTGCTCCTCCGGGACTAGCGTCTGAGCAGTTCTTC; cdr3_aa: CSAPPGLASEQFF
j_call: TRBJ2-7; clone_size: few; v_call: TRBV12-3/TRBV12-4; d_call: .; cdr3_nt: TGTGCCAGCAGTTCGACAGCCCCCTATAACTCTCCCTACGAGCAGTACTTC; cdr3_aa: CASSSTAPYNSPYEQYF
j_call: TRBJ2-7; clone_size: .; v_call: TRBV4-2; d_call: .; cdr3_nt: TGTGCCAGCAGCCAAACTGGCAGGACCTCTACCTACGAGCAGTACTTC; cdr3_aa: CASSQTGRTSTYEQYF